This T cell receptor (beta chain) emerged from a study of T cell responses to AZD1222 COVID-19 vaccine. Study-wide results and limits: The study sampled repertoires only after the peak T cell response. Nearly half of unique spike-specific TCRs reportedly avoided B.1.351 and B.1.1.7 mutated regions.

Produced via immunoSEQ multiplex PCR; TCRdb's table is partial and in-frame only. The data show 45,000 to 60,000 clones, approximately 86% seen once. The CDR3 loop spans 14 amino acids. Germline V gene sequence: CDR1 MGHRA, CDR2 YSYEKL. Trimming left V 2 bases short and J 7 bases short, with 14 bases between. Remarks on this clone: No antigen is known for it.

This chain uses TRBV4-1 with TRBJ1-1; the D gene is possibly TRBD1 (6 bases). The sequence was obtained from an adult in good health. The specimen comprised peripheral blood, sampled on day 0 of AZD1222 vaccination. CDR3 DNA: TGCGCCAGCAGCCAAAACCAGGGGTTGGGTGAAGCTTTCTTT. Translation: CASSQNQGLGEAFF.